These T cell receptor beta chains were read from a single sample in a study of T cells in Graves' hyperthyroidism and ophthalmopathy. Each CDR3 protein is one row after TCRdb ran MiXCR on the multiplex PCR reads. The sample has about 180,000 distinct CDR3 sequences; about 18% are singletons. The sample consisted of blood. These receptors came from a woman between 50 and 59 years old with Graves' hyperthyroidism. The CDR3 runs from the conserved cysteine through the conserved F or W. Each record gives: V gene, clone size, D gene, J gene, CDR3 protein, CDR3 DNA. The D gene is left open where the match is weak. Expanded clones get a size class; other rows say once, few or many, or leave the size out.

>TRBV6-1|many|TRBD1|TRBJ1-1
CASSGTGQGTEAFF
TGTGCCAGCAGTGGCACCGGACAGGGAACTGAAGCTTTCTTT
>TRBV18|many|.|TRBJ2-3
CASSPPEAFHTQYF
TGTGCCAGCTCACCTCCGGAGGCCTTTCATACGCAGTATTTT
>TRBV27|.|TRBD2|TRBJ2-5
CASRTSGSWFETQYF
TGTGCCAGCAGGACTAGCGGGAGTTGGTTTGAGACCCAGTACTTC
>TRBV5-1|many|.|TRBJ1-5
CASSRDPNQPQHF
TGCGCCAGCTCCCGGGACCCCAATCAGCCCCAGCATTTT
>TRBV7-9|many|.|TRBJ1-6
CASSFLDSPLHF
TGTGCCAGCAGCTTCCTGGATTCACCCCTCCACTTT
>TRBV5-4|few|.|TRBJ2-5
CASSLGGGLAGETQYF
TGTGCCAGCAGCTTGGGTGGGGGTCTGGCCGGAGAGACCCAGTACTTC
>TRBV7-9|many|TRBD1|TRBJ1-2
CASSAPGQGPGYTF
TGTGCCAGCAGCGCCCCGGGACAGGGGCCTGGCTACACCTTC
>TRBV19|many|TRBD1|TRBJ1-4
CASSKGAQRTNEKLFF
TGTGCCAGTAGTAAGGGGGCCCAACGGACTAATGAAAAACTGTTTTTT
>TRBV18|few|.|TRBJ2-7
CASSLRSGEGYEQYF
TGTGCCAGCTCACTACGCTCAGGGGAAGGCTACGAGCAGTACTTC
>TRBV6-1|few|.|TRBJ1-2
CASSEGNYWGANYGYTF
TGTGCCAGCAGTGAAGGCAACTACTGGGGTGCTAACTATGGCTACACCTTC
>TRBV11-2|many|.|TRBJ2-1
CASSLDVRYNEQFF
TGTGCCAGCAGCTTAGACGTGAGATACAATGAGCAGTTCTTC
>TRBV7-2|many|TRBD1|TRBJ2-7
CASSAAGTVGTHEQYF
TGTGCCAGCAGCGCGGCCGGGACAGTAGGTACACACGAGCAGTACTTC
>TRBV12-3/TRBV12-4|many|.|TRBJ2-3
CASSLRGRGTDTQYF
TGTGCCAGCAGTTTGCGGGGGCGGGGCACAGATACGCAGTATTTT
>TRBV29-1|many|TRBD1|TRBJ1-1
CSVDMGRGAFF
TGCAGCGTTGATATGGGCAGGGGGGCTTTCTTT
>TRBV6-1|few|TRBD1|TRBJ2-1
CASLGTGGALFF
TGTGCCAGCTTAGGAACAGGGGGCGCATTGTTCTTC
>TRBV6-1|many|.|TRBJ1-5
CASSGSRGGNQPQHF
TGTGCCAGCAGTGGATCTCGGGGGGGCAATCAGCCCCAGCATTTT